A single sample gave rise to the 14 T cell receptor beta chains below, sequenced in a study of CDR3 diversity in severe acne. TCRdb reanalysed the PCR reads using MiXCR and keeps one entry per CDR3 protein. The profile covers under 100,000 distinct CDR3 sequences, with 48% appearing a single time and about a tenth taken by the ten largest. The sequenced sample was blood. The origin of the receptors is a male donor in good health, serving as a control.

The V and J genes are TRBV10-3 and TRBJ2-2; 14 bases fit TRBD2. The V gene's germline CDR1 is ENHRY and CDR2 SYGVKD. The CDR3 covers 18 residues. V was pared by 6 bases and J by 7 bases, with 13 bases of the junction left unmatched. The CDR3 region is CAISKSGTSGSRDGELFF. DNA of the CDR3: TGTGCCATCAGCAAGTCCGGGACTAGCGGGAGTAGGGACGGGGAGCTGTTTTTT.

The chain carries TRBV6-6 and TRBJ2-7; D uncertain. V lost 6 bases and J lost 1, with 19 bases in between. The CDR3 covers 16 residues. CDR1 is MNHNY, CDR2 SVGAGI, per germline (reference sequence). This chain's CDR3 is CASRKEMAGTSYEQYF. DNA for the CDR3: TGTGCCAGCAGAAAAGAGATGGCCGGAACATCCTACGAGCAGTACTTC.

This clonotype was detected only a few times. CDR3 bases: TGTGCCAGCAGCCCCTCCCGACTAGAGGTTCCCGAGCAGTACTTC. It translates to CASSPSRLEVPEQYF. The chain couples TRBV7-9 to TRBJ2-7; D may be TRBD2 (6 bases). The CDR3 totals 15 residues. V was pared by 5 bases and J by 6 bases, with 20 bases between. The germline gives CDR1 SEHNR, CDR2 FQNEAQ (reference sequence).

The rearrangement uses TRBV24-1 and TRBJ2-3; 7 bases are shared with TRBD1. CDR1 is KGHDR and CDR2 is SFDVKD in the germline V gene. The CDR3 consists of 13 residues. V shed 7 bases, J shed 5 bases, and the junction held 5 bases outside the gene matches. The CDR3 nucleotides read TGTGCCACCAGCGAGGGGGCGGGAGATACGCAGTATTTT. Its translation is CATSEGAGDTQYF.

The chain uses TRBV12-3 or TRBV12-4 and TRBJ2-3; 8 bases map to TRBD1. This CDR3 spans 15 amino acids. V was pared by 5 bases and J by 2 bases, with 6 bases of the junction left unmatched. The CDR3 coding sequence is TGTGCCAGCAGTCGACAGGGGAGCAACACAGATACGCAGTATTTT. Translating gives CASSRQGSNTDTQYF.

The V call is TRBV5-5, the J call TRBJ1-1; D is possibly TRBD1 (5 bases). Germline V CDR1 and CDR2: SGHKS, YYEKEE (reference sequence). V gave up 4 bases and J gave up 3 bases, with 19 bases separating them. This CDR3 is 16 amino acids long. CDR3 sequence (DNA): TGTGCCAGCAGCCGCGCAGGCGGGGGGTTTTACACTGAAGCTTTCTTT. This gives the protein CASSRAGGGFYTEAFF.

There are a few counts of this clonotype. The gene calls are TRBV24-1 and TRBJ1-2; 10 nucleotides align to TRBD1. The germline gives CDR1 KGHDR, CDR2 SFDVKD. Trimming cost V 5 bases and J 6 bases; bases outside gene matches: 2. The CDR3 spans 13 residues. The CDR3 sequence: CATSGTGGDGYTF. The CDR3 DNA follows: TGTGCCACCAGTGGGACAGGGGGGGATGGCTACACCTTC.

The chain recombines TRBV4-1 with TRBJ2-5, with a weak D call TRBD1 (9 bases). Germline CDR1 and CDR2: MGHRA and YSYEKL. The length of the CDR3 is 17 residues. V was shortened by 4 bases and J by 5 bases, with 23 bases between the two germline ends. The CDR3 DNA sequence: TGCGCCAGCAGCCCCCGGGGGGGACAGGGCTTCGGGGAGACCCAGTACTTC. Translated: CASSPRGGQGFGETQYF.

This clonotype was observed a few times. V is TRBV7-3 and J is TRBJ2-5, with D possibly being TRBD1 (6 bases). Trimming took off 5 bases at V and 5 bases at J, with 9 bases between the two ends. Per the germline V gene, CDR1 is SGHTA and CDR2 is FQGTGA. The CDR3 runs to 12 residues. The CDR3: CASSMQGETQYF. The CDR3 DNA reads TGTGCCAGCAGCATGCAGGGGGAGACCCAGTACTTC.

This clonotype turned up a few times. CDR3 bases: TGTGCCAGCAGGGGCACGCAAGAGAGGAACACTGAAGCTTTCTTT. Residues: CASRGTQERNTEAFF. The J gene is TRBJ1-1, the V gene TRBV2; D gene unclear. The germline V and J ends were trimmed by 6 bases and 1 base, with 15 bases remaining between them. The CDR3 consists of 15 residues. CDR1 is SNHLY and CDR2 is FYNNEI in the germline V gene.

This clonotype was counted at least ten times. The chain uses TRBV29-1 and TRBJ1-1; D is possibly TRBD1 (6 bases). CDR1 and CDR2 (germline): SQVTM, ANQGSEA. V was cut by 4 bases and J by 11 bases, with 14 bases left in between. The CDR3 extends over 11 amino acids. CDR3 sequence: CSVGGLRGAFF. The DNA for the CDR3 is TGCAGCGTTGGAGGGCTAAGGGGGGCTTTCTTT.

The chain combines TRBV24-1 with TRBJ2-6; maybe TRBD1 (5 bases). V was cut by 9 bases and J by 0 bases, with 23 bases left in between. CDR3 size: 19 residues. Germline-derived CDR1 and CDR2 are KGHDR and SFDVKD. Written as DNA, the CDR3 is TGTGCCACCCCCGCCCGGGCAAAGACAGCCAGCTCTGGGGCCAACGTCCTGACTTTC. It encodes CATPARAKTASSGANVLTF.

This clonotype came up a few times. This chain connects TRBV9 to TRBJ2-5; D call uncertain. The V gene's germline CDR1 is SGDLS and CDR2 YYNGEE. The CDR3 consists of 15 residues. The V end was cut by 3 bases, the J end by 2 bases, with 14 bases between. DNA for the CDR3: TGTGCCAGCAGCGCCGGTGTGGGCAGTCAAGAGACCCAGTACTTC. This translates into CASSAGVGSQETQYF.

The rearrangement joins TRBV15 to TRBJ2-7; 9 bases are shared with TRBD1. V dropped 8 bases and J dropped 0; count of bases not matched to a gene: 8. The germline V gene encodes CDR1 LNHNV and CDR2 YYDKDF (reference sequence). The CDR3 runs to 15 residues. CDR3 residues: CATALMGQGSYEQYF. DNA of the CDR3: TGTGCCACCGCACTAATGGGACAGGGCTCCTACGAGCAGTACTTC.